The next 8 T cell receptor beta chains were all read from a single sample in a study of blood T cell repertoires in COVID-19. Some clones are missing from TCRdb's copy, which holds only in-frame ones; the method was immunoSEQ multiplex PCR. The sample has roughly 140,000 clones; roughly four fifths are singletons. Sequenced: PBMCs or T cells enriched from blood (not recorded which). The receptors were gathered from a woman aged 18-35 years who had been exposed to COVID-19.

The gene calls are TRBV4-3 and TRBJ1-6; D unresolved. Germline V gene sequence: CDR1 LGHNA, CDR2 YSLEER. The V end lost 0 bases, the J end lost 7 bases, and 4 bases lay between the germline ends. The CDR3 loop spans 13 amino acids. In DNA form, the CDR3 reads TGCGCCAGCAGCCAAGACTCGAATTCACCCCTCCACTTT. Its translation is CASSQDSNSPLHF.

This chain joins TRBV28 and TRBJ1-2; D ambiguous. The CDR3 extends over 13 amino acids. Germline assignment: CDR1 MDHEN and CDR2 SYDVKM. Trimming took 4 bases from V and 2 from J, leaving 8 bases between them. The CDR3 DNA sequence: TGTGCCAGCAGTTGGCGGGCGAACTATGGCTACACCTTC. It specifies CASSWRANYGYTF.

This clone is a singleton in its sample. V gene TRBV5-5 combines with J gene TRBJ2-7; possibly TRBD2 for D (5 bases). V was pared by 0 bases and J by 9 bases, with 10 bases between. The germline CDR1 and CDR2 sequences are SGHKS and YYEKEE (reference sequence). The CDR3 contains 12 residues. This chain's CDR3 is CASSLELVRQYF. Written as DNA, the CDR3 is TGTGCCAGCAGCTTGGAACTAGTTAGGCAGTACTTC. Complete variable domain (other parts from reference TRBV5-5 and TRBJ2-7): DAGVTQSPTHLIKTRGQQVTLRCSPISGHKSVSWYQQVLGQGPQFIFQYYEKEERGRGNFPDRFSARQFPNYSSELNVNALLLGDSALYLCASSLELVRQYFGPGTRLTVT.

The chain employs TRBV11-2 and TRBJ1-1; weak D call: TRBD1 (6 bases). CDR3 size: 14 residues. Trimming pared 5 bases from V and 3 bases from J, leaving 13 bases between. The V gene's germline CDR1 is SGHAT and CDR2 FQNNGV. CDR3 loop: CASSDRQVHTEAFF. The CDR3 DNA is TGTGCCAGCAGCGACAGGCAGGTTCACACTGAAGCTTTCTTT.

This clone was seen once. This chain connects TRBV10-1 to TRBJ2-7; D remains unclear. V shed 3 bases and J shed 6 bases, with 6 bases lying between them. Germline loops: CDR1 WNHNN, CDR2 SYGVQD (reference sequence). The CDR3 sequence is 11 residues long. The CDR3: CASSDESEQYF. CDR3 sequence (DNA): TGCGCCAGCAGTGATGAGTCCGAGCAGTACTTC.

The sample holds one count of this clone. J is TRBJ2-2 and V is TRBV7-6; D remains ambiguous. The CDR3 covers 15 residues. Germline CDR1 and CDR2: SGHVS and FNYEAQ. V was pared by 6 bases and J by 2 bases, with 13 bases between. Written as DNA, the CDR3 is TGTGCCAGCAGAATCACAGACGGAAACACCGGGGAGCTGTTTTTT. As protein: CASRITDGNTGELFF.

Here the CDR3 DNA reads TGCGCCAGCAGCCAAAGTCTTGGACAGATCCAAAAACTGTTTTTT. Protein product: CASSQSLGQIQKLFF. The gene calls are TRBV4-3 and TRBJ1-4, with D tentatively TRBD1 (6 bases). Germline assignment: CDR1 LGHNA and CDR2 YSLEER. CDR3 length equals 15 residues. V lost 2 bases and J lost 9, with 16 bases in between.

This chain connects TRBV29-1 to TRBJ2-5, with 13 bases that match TRBD2. The CDR3 is 14 amino acids. CDR1 is SQVTM and CDR2 is ANQGSEA in the germline V gene. V dropped 7 bases and J dropped 5; count of bases not matched to a gene: 7. Written as DNA, the CDR3 is TGCAGCGCCGGGACTAGCGGGGTCAGGGAGACCCAGTACTTC. Its protein product is CSAGTSGVRETQYF.